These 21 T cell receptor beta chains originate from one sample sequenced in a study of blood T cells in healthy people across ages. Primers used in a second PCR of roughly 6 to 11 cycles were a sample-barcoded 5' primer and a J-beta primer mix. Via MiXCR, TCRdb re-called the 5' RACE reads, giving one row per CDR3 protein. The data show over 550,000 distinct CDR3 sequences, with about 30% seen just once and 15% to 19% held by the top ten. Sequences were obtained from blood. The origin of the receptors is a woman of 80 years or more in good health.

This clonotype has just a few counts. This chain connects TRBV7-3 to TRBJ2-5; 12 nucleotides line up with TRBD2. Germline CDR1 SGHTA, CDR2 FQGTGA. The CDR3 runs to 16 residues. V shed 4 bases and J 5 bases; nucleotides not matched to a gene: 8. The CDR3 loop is CASSSTLAGGRETQYF. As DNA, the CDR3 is TGTGCCAGCAGCTCCACCCTAGCGGGGGGGAGGGAGACCCAGTACTTC.

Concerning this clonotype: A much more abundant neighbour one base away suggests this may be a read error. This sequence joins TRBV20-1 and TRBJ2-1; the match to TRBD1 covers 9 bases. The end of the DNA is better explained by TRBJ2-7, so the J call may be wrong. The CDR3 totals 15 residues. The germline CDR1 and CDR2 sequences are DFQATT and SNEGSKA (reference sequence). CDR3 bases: TGCAGTGCCGACAGGGGGGCAAGCTCCTACAATGAGCAGTACTTC. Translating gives CSADRGASSYNEQYF.

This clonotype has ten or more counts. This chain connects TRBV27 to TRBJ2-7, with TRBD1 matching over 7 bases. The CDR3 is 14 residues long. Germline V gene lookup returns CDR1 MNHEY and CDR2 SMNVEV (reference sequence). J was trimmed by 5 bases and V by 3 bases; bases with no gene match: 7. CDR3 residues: CASSFASTGHEQYF. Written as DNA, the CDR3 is TGTGCCAGCAGTTTTGCATCGACAGGGCACGAGCAGTACTTC.

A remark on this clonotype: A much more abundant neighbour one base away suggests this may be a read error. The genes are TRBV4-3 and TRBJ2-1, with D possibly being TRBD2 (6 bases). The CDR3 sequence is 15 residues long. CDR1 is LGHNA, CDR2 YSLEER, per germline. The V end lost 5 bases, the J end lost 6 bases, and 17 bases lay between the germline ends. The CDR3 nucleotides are TGCGCCAGCAGCTCTTTGGGCGGGGATGGCAATGAGCAGTTCTTC. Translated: CASSSLGGDGNEQFF.

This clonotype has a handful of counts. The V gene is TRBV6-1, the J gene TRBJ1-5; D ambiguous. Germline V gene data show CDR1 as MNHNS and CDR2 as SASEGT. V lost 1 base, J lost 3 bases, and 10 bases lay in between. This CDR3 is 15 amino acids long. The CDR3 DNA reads TGTGCCAGCAGTGAAGTCGGGTATCTCAATCAGCCCCAGCATTTT. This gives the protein CASSEVGYLNQPQHF.

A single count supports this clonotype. CDR3 residues: CASRPQGSGYGYTF. DNA of the CDR3: TGTGCCAGCAGACCACAGGGGAGTGGCTATGGCTACACCTTC. This chain links TRBV6-6 with TRBJ1-2, with 7 positions matching TRBD1. This CDR3 is 14 amino acids long. With V trimmed by 6 bases and J by 4 bases, 8 bases remained unmatched. Germline CDR1 reads MNHNY; CDR2 reads SVGAGI (reference sequence).

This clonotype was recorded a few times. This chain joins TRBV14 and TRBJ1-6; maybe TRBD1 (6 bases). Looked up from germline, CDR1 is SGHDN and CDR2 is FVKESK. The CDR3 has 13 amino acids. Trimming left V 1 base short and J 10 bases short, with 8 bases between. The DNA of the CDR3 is TGTGCCAGCAGCCAAGGGAGGGGGTCACCCCTCCACTTT. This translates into CASSQGRGSPLHF.

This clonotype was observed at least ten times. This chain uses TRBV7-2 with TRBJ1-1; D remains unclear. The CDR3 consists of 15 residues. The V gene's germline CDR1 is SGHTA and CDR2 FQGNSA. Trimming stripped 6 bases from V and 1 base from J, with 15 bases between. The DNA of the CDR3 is TGTGCCAGCAGACCCAACCGGGTTCAGAACACTGAAGCTTTCTTT. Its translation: CASRPNRVQNTEAFF.

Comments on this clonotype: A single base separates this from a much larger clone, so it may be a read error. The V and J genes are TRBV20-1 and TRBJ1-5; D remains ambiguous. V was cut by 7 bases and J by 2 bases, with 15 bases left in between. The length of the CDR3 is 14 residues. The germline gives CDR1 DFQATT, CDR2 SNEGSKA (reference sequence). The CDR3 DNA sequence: TGCAGTGTCAAGACCGGGGAGGGCAATCAGCCCCAGCATTTT. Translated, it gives CSVKTGEGNQPQHF.

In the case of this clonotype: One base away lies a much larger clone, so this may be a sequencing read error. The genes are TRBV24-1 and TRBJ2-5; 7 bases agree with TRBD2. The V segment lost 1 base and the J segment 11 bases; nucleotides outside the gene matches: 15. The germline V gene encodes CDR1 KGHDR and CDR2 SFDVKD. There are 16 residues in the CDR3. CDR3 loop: CATSDLNGGSYNEQYF. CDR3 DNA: TGTGCCACCAGTGATTTAAACGGGGGGTCCTACAATGAGCAGTACTTC.

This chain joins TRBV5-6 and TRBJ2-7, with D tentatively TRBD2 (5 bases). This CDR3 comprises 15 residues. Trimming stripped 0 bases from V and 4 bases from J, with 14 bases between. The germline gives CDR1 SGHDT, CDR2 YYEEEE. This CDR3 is CASSLELERYYEQYF. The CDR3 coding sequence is TGTGCCAGCAGCTTGGAACTAGAAAGGTATTACGAGCAGTACTTC. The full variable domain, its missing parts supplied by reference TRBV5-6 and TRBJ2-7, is DAGVTQSPTHLIKTRGQQVTLRCSPKSGHDTVSWYQQALGQGPQFIFQYYEEEERQRGNFPDRFSGHQFPNYSSELNVNALLLGDSALYLCASSLELERYYEQYFGPGTRLTVT.

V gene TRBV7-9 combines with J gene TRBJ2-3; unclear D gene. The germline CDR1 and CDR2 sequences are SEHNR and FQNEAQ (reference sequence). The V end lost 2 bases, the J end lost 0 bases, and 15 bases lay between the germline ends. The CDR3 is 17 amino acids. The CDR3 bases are TGTGCCAGCAGCTTATGGAGAGACACACCTAGCACAGATACGCAGTATTTT. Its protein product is CASSLWRDTPSTDTQYF. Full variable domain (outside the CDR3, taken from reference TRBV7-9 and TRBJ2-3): DTGVSQNPRHKITKRGQNVTFRCDPISEHNRLYWYRQTLGQGPEFLTYFQNEAQLEKSRLLSDRFSAERPKGSFSTLEIQRTEQGDSAMYLCASSLWRDTPSTDTQYFGPGTRLTVL.

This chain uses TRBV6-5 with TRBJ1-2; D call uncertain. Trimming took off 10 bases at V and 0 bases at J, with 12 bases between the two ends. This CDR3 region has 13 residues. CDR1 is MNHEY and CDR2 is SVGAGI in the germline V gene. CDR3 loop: CATLEGANYGYTF. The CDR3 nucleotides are TGTGCCACCCTGGAAGGAGCTAACTATGGCTACACCTTC.

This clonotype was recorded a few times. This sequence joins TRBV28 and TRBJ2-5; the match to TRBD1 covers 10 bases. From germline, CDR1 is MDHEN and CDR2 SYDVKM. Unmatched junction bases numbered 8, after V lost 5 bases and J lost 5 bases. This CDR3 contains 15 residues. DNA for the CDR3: TGTGCCAGCAGTGGAAGGGGGACAGGGGACGAGACCCAGTACTTC. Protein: CASSGRGTGDETQYF.

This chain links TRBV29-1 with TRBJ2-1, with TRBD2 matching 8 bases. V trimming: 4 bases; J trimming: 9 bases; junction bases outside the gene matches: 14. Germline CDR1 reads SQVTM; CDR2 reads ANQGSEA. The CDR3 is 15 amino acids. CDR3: CSVVGLAGPLGEQFF. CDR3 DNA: TGCAGCGTTGTCGGCCTAGCGGGCCCATTGGGTGAGCAGTTCTTC.

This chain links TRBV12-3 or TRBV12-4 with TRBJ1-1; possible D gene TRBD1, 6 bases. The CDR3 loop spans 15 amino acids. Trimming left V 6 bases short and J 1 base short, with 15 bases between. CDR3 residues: CASSPPGRGNTEAFF. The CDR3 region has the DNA TGTGCCAGCAGCCCTCCTGGCAGGGGGAACACTGAAGCTTTCTTT.

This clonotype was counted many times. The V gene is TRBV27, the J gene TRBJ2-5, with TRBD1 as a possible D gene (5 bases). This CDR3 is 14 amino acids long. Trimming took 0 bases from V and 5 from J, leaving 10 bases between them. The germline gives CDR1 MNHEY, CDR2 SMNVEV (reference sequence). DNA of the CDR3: TGTGCCAGCAGTTTATCTGACAGATGGGAGACCCAGTACTTC. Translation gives CASSLSDRWETQYF.

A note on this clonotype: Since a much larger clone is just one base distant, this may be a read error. CDR3 bases: TGTGCCGGCAGCCTCCGACCGGGGAGCTCCTACAATGAGCAGTTCTTC. Its protein product is CAGSLRPGSSYNEQFF. The J gene is TRBJ2-1, the V gene TRBV7-2; tentatively, D is TRBD2 (5 bases). Germline V lookup: CDR1 SGHTA, CDR2 FQGNSA. The CDR3 totals 16 residues.

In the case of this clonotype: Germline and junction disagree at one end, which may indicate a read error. CDR3 amino acids: CSALPPTGDFAEAFF. DNA for the CDR3: TGCAGTGCTCTCCCCCCGACAGGCGATTTCGCTGAGGCTTTCTTT. The chain uses TRBV20-1 and TRBJ1-1; TRBD1 might be the D (6 bases). CDR1 and CDR2 from the germline V gene are DFQATT and SNEGSKA (reference sequence). This CDR3 is 15 amino acids long.

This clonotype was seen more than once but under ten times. The CDR3 DNA is TGTGCCAGCAGCTTAGGCAGGTGGGGGGAAACCTACGAGCAGTACTTC. The encoded protein is CASSLGRWGETYEQYF. This chain uses TRBV7-2 with TRBJ2-7; D perhaps matches TRBD2 (6 bases). With 1 base removed from V and 2 bases from J, the gap between germline ends came to 15 bases. Germline V gene lookup returns CDR1 SGHTA and CDR2 FQGNSA. The CDR3 consists of 16 residues.

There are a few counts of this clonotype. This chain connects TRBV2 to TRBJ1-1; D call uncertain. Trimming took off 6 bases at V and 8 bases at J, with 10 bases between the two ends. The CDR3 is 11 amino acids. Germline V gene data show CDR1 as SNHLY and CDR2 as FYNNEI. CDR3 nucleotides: TGTGCCAGCAGCCTTATCCCGGAAGCTTTCTTT. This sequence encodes CASSLIPEAFF.